These 12 T cell receptor beta chains were all obtained from the same sample, sequenced in a study of blood T cell repertoires in COVID-19. Data came from immunoSEQ multiplex PCR; TCRdb stores just in-frame clones and leaves some out. The profile covers about 180,000 clones, with about 85% appearing a single time and 6.2% taken by the ten largest. Source material: PBMCs or T cells enriched from blood (not recorded which). The origin of the receptors is a man aged 35 to 55 who had recovered from COVID-19.

The V and J genes are TRBV13 and TRBJ2-7; maybe TRBD2 (6 bases). There are 14 residues in the CDR3. Germline assignment: CDR1 PRHDT and CDR2 FYEKMQ (reference sequence). The V gene lost 3 bases and the J gene lost 13 bases, with 22 bases spanning the gap. The CDR3 nucleotides are TGTGCCAGCAGCTTTTCGGGTGTACCTGGGCGGGGATACTTC. This sequence encodes CASSFSGVPGRGYF.

This clone was counted between two and nine times. The V gene is TRBV24-1, the J gene TRBJ1-5, with a possible D match to TRBD1 (5 bases). The CDR3 length is 18 residues. The germline gives CDR1 KGHDR, CDR2 SFDVKD. V was clipped by 0 bases and J by 5 bases, with 19 bases between them. The CDR3 DNA sequence: TGTGCCACCAGTGATTTGGATGTGACAGCGTTCTTTTATCAGCCCCAGCATTTT. Translation: CATSDLDVTAFFYQPQHF.

The count of this clone is one. This chain joins TRBV24-1 and TRBJ1-2; D is uncertain. Germline values: CDR1 KGHDR, CDR2 SFDVKD. Trimming left V 4 bases short and J 13 bases short, with 18 bases between. The CDR3 runs 13 residues. CDR3 sequence reads: CATSDPLARESTF. The CDR3 nucleotides are TGTGCCACCAGTGACCCACTTGCGAGGGAGTCCACCTTC.

V usage is TRBV5-1 and J usage is TRBJ1-4; 11 bases match TRBD1. The V segment lost 0 bases and the J segment 7 bases; nucleotides outside the gene matches: 5. This CDR3 is built from 16 residues. Germline assignment: CDR1 SGHRS and CDR2 YFSETQ. CDR3 DNA: TGCGCCAGCAGCTTGGCCCGGGGACAGGGGGTTGAAAAACTGTTTTTT. This codes for CASSLARGQGVEKLFF.

This rearrangement joins TRBV15 to TRBJ1-3; TRBD1 agrees at 7 bases. The CDR3 has 17 residues. Germline CDR1 and CDR2: LNHNV and YYDKDF (reference sequence). The V and J ends lost 3 bases and 3 bases, in that order; junction bases with no gene match: 11. The DNA of the CDR3 is TGTGCCACCAGCAGTGGTCCGAAAGACAGGGTTGGAAACACCATATATTTT. This codes for CATSSGPKDRVGNTIYF.

This chain links TRBV2 with TRBJ1-2; TRBD1 agrees at 7 bases. CDR1 is SNHLY and CDR2 is FYNNEI in the germline V gene. J lost 4 bases, V lost 3 bases, and 8 bases had no gene match. CDR3 length: 15 residues. CDR3 sequence: CASSEAQGMGYGYTF. For the CDR3, the DNA is TGTGCCAGCAGTGAGGCACAGGGGATGGGCTATGGCTACACCTTC.

To note about this clone: One junction end disagrees with the germline gene, perhaps due to a read error. J is TRBJ2-1 and V is TRBV9; 8 nucleotides line up with TRBD1. Germline V CDR1 and CDR2: SGDLS, YYNGEE. The CDR3 sequence is 13 residues long. CDR3: CASSGQGINEQFF. The DNA of the CDR3 is TGTGCCAGCAGCGGACAGGGGATCAATGAACAGTTCTTC.

The V gene is TRBV3-1 (or the pseudogene TRBV3-2), the J gene TRBJ1-2; the D gene is possibly TRBD1 (6 bases). The CDR3 runs to 14 residues. CDR1 LGHDT and CDR2 YNNKEL come from the germline V gene (reference sequence). Trimming removed 0 bases from V and 8 bases from J, with 13 bases in between. In DNA form, the CDR3 reads TGTGCCAGCAGCCAAGATTGGACAGTGGGAGGCTACACCTTC. This codes for CASSQDWTVGGYTF.

This clone was recorded only once. The genes are TRBV13 and TRBJ1-2; 9 positions agree with TRBD1. The ends lost 2 bases at V and 4 bases at J; junction bases unmatched: 5. Germline V gene sequence: CDR1 PRHDT, CDR2 FYEKMQ (reference sequence). The CDR3 has 15 residues. The CDR3: CASSLRGQGIYGYTF. For the CDR3, the DNA is TGTGCCAGCAGCTTACGAGGACAGGGGATCTATGGCTACACCTTC.

This chain uses TRBV19 with TRBJ1-4; D is undetermined. With 3 bases removed from V and 4 bases from J, the gap between germline ends came to 12 bases. Germline V gene data show CDR1 as LNHDA and CDR2 as SQIVND (reference sequence). The CDR3 runs 15 residues. The CDR3 region is CASSMEQRDNEKLFF. DNA for the CDR3: TGTGCCAGTAGTATGGAGCAGCGTGATAATGAAAAACTGTTTTTT.

This clone has more than one count but fewer than ten. The CDR3 DNA reads TGCAGCGCTCTTGACAATGAGCAGTTCTTC. Translating gives CSALDNEQFF. This chain links TRBV29-1 with TRBJ2-1; D unclear. The CDR3 covers 10 residues. Germline CDR1 reads SQVTM; CDR2 reads ANQGSEA. The germline V and J ends were trimmed by 7 bases and 5 bases, with 6 bases remaining between them.

This rearrangement joins TRBV19 to TRBJ1-1; maybe TRBD1 (5 bases). CDR3 size: 12 residues. Trimming removed 11 bases from V and 4 bases from J, with 14 bases in between. The V gene's germline CDR1 is LNHDA and CDR2 SQIVND (reference sequence). The DNA of the CDR3 is TGTGCCTCGGGGGGGATTGGCACTGAAGCTTTCTTT. Encoded protein: CASGGIGTEAFF.